This T cell receptor beta chain was recovered during a study of blood T cell repertoires in COVID-19. Looking at the study overall: Some COVID-19 samples were acute and others convalescent; all came from the United States, Italy and Spain. From T cells, B-cell-depleted T cells, or PBMCs came the material, which was cDNA or gDNA.

Sequencing was performed with immunoSEQ multiplex PCR; in TCRdb, only in-frame clones are kept and a portion is missing. Counted here are about 330,000 clones, 87% occurring once; the ten biggest clones make up more than 7.5%. Trimming at V came to 2 bases and at J to 4 bases, leaving 6 bases not matched to a gene. CDR1 is MNHNY and CDR2 is SVGAGI in the germline V gene (reference sequence). This CDR3 is 15 amino acids long. The sample was peripheral blood. The sequence was collected from a man aged 30-40 years with COVID-19, enrolled during active disease. This chain joins TRBV6-6 and TRBJ1-1; 8 bases agree with TRBD1. The CDR3 DNA reads TGTGCCAGCAGTTACCCAATACAGGGGGGCACTGAAGCTTTCTTT. Translated, it gives CASSYPIQGGTEAFF.